This T cell receptor (beta chain) was recorded in a study of T cells in Graves' hyperthyroidism and ophthalmopathy. This clonotype occurred a few times. V was pared by 5 bases and J by 8 bases, with 14 bases of the junction left unmatched. The CDR3 totals 15 residues. Germline CDR1 is SEHNR and CDR2 is FQNEAQ (reference sequence). Amplified regions were TCR beta CDR3 sequences from RNA transcripts. RT-PCR in the first round (using the HTBI primer set) targeted the TCR CDR3. Via MiXCR, TCRdb re-called the multiplex PCR reads, giving one row per CDR3 protein. The sample holds about 560,000 distinct CDR3 sequences, 16% seen once.

The sequenced sample consisted of blood. The chain carries TRBV7-9 and TRBJ1-2; 7 bases match TRBD1. The TCR comes from a woman younger than 35 with Graves' hyperthyroidism. CDR3 in amino acids: CASSSSGTANEGYTF. In nucleotides, the CDR3 is TGTGCCAGCAGCAGTTCCGGGACAGCAAATGAAGGCTACACCTTC.